This TCR beta chain emerged from a study of cytomegalovirus exposure and HLA in healthy donors. Primers for the PCR totalled 60 Vbeta and 13 Jbeta. Measured with immunoSEQ multiplex PCR; TCRdb has only the in-frame clones, and not every one. The sample lists about 130,000 clones, about 78% occurring once. Germline loops: CDR1 SEHNR, CDR2 FQNEAQ (reference sequence). V was trimmed by 1 base and J by 5 bases, leaving 12 bases between them. The CDR3 is 14 amino acids. The J gene is TRBJ2-7, the V gene TRBV7-9; D might be TRBD1 (5 bases). The clonotype originates from a human donor in good health. The source material was PBMCs. The CDR3 nucleotides are TGTGCCAGCAGCTTAGAGGGGCTGTACCACGAGCAGTACTTC. Protein product: CASSLEGLYHEQYF. The entire variable domain, with the rest obtained from reference TRBV7-9 and TRBJ2-7, is as follows: DTGVSQNPRHKITKRGQNVTFRCDPISEHNRLYWYRQTLGQGPEFLTYFQNEAQLEKSRLLSDRFSAERPKGSFSTLEIQRTEQGDSAMYLCASSLEGLYHEQYFGPGTRLTVT.